The 30 T cell receptor beta chains given below trace back to one sample, sequenced in a study of blood T cell repertoires in COVID-19. The data were produced by immunoSEQ multiplex PCR, yet TCRdb's version contains in-frame clones alone and is incomplete. The sample lists about 140,000 clones, more than 65% occurring once. Input material: peripheral blood. The receptor source for this set is an older woman with acute or convalescent COVID-19.

This chain joins TRBV19 and TRBJ1-2, with TRBD1 matching over 7 bases. Germline values: CDR1 LNHDA, CDR2 SQIVND (reference sequence). J gave up 6 bases and V 5 bases, and 12 bases lay outside the gene matches. The CDR3 totals 15 residues. The chain's CDR3 is CASSFSDEGADGYTF. CDR3 nucleotide sequence: TGTGCCAGTAGTTTCTCTGATGAGGGGGCGGATGGCTACACCTTC.

This clone was picked up one time. The chain uses TRBV7-8 and TRBJ1-5; TRBD1 matches at 9 bases. This CDR3 is built from 15 residues. Germline CDR1 SGHVS, CDR2 FQNEAQ. V shed 5 bases, J shed 4 bases, and the junction held 6 bases outside the gene matches. CDR3: CASSPRDRVNQPQHF. The CDR3 DNA reads TGTGCCAGCAGCCCACGGGACAGGGTGAATCAGCCCCAGCATTTT.

The chain combines TRBV19 with TRBJ1-2; D call uncertain. The ends were cut back, 3 bases at V and 6 bases at J, with 11 bases in the middle. The CDR3 contains 13 residues. The germline CDR1 and CDR2 sequences are LNHDA and SQIVND (reference sequence). The CDR3 bases are TGTGCCAGTAGTATTATCGCCTCGGATGGCTACACCTTC. This encodes CASSIIASDGYTF.

This chain joins TRBV6-4 and TRBJ2-1; D unclear. CDR3 size: 16 residues. Germline V lookup: CDR1 MRHNA, CDR2 SNTAGT. V lost 6 bases, J lost 2 bases, and 17 bases lay in between. Written as DNA, the CDR3 is TGTGCCAGCAGCCTAGAGAGTGGAGTCCCCTACAATGAGCAGTTCTTC. This gives the protein CASSLESGVPYNEQFF.

This clone has only a few counts. The chain is built from TRBV7-6 and TRBJ2-6; D call uncertain. Germline V gene sequence: CDR1 SGHVS, CDR2 FNYEAQ. V was cut by 4 bases and J by 0 bases, with 22 bases left in between. CDR3 length: 20 residues. The CDR3 protein is CASSSLPAERPGSGANVLTF. CDR3 DNA: TGTGCCAGCAGCTCCCTTCCCGCGGAGCGCCCGGGCTCTGGGGCCAACGTCCTGACTTTC.

The gene calls are TRBV5-5 and TRBJ2-5; 9 bases align to TRBD1. From germline, CDR1 is SGHKS and CDR2 YYEKEE (reference sequence). The CDR3 totals 13 residues. After removal of 7 bases from V and 5 bases from J, the junction contained 6 bases not matched to a gene. The CDR3 here is CASGRTGAETQYF. The CDR3 DNA reads TGTGCCAGCGGTAGGACAGGGGCGGAGACCCAGTACTTC. Together with reference TRBV5-5 and TRBJ2-5, the CDR3 gives the full variable domain: DAGVTQSPTHLIKTRGQQVTLRCSPISGHKSVSWYQQVLGQGPQFIFQYYEKEERGRGNFPDRFSARQFPNYSSELNVNALLLGDSALYLCASGRTGAETQYFGPGTRLLVL.

This clone appeared a single time. The gene calls are TRBV5-1 and TRBJ1-1; 8 nucleotides match TRBD1. Per the germline V gene, CDR1 is SGHRS and CDR2 is YFSETQ. The length of the CDR3 is 14 residues. J gave up 1 base and V 4 bases, and 3 bases lay outside the gene matches. This CDR3 reads CASSAGTGNTEAFF. CDR3 nucleotides: TGCGCCAGCAGCGCCGGGACAGGGAACACTGAAGCTTTCTTT.

The V gene is TRBV29-1, the J gene TRBJ2-7; the D gene is possibly TRBD2 (6 bases). Germline V lookup: CDR1 SQVTM, CDR2 ANQGSEA. Deletions cut 3 bases from V and 3 bases from J, with 12 bases between. The CDR3 runs 13 residues. Written as DNA, the CDR3 is TGCAGCGTTGAGTCTAGCGACCACTACGAGCAGTACTTC. Amino acids: CSVESSDHYEQYF.

The chain is built from TRBV7-2 and TRBJ1-2, with TRBD1 matching over 8 bases. Germline CDR1 reads SGHTA; CDR2 reads FQGNSA. The CDR3 sequence is 14 residues long. V trimming: 6 bases; J trimming: 7 bases; junction bases outside the gene matches: 10. Here the CDR3 reads CASSYFDRGAGYTF. For the CDR3, the DNA is TGTGCCAGCAGTTATTTCGACAGGGGCGCTGGCTACACCTTC.

V and J are TRBV27 and TRBJ2-7; D is perhaps TRBD2 (5 bases). The CDR3 is made up of 14 amino acids. Germline V gene lookup returns CDR1 MNHEY and CDR2 SMNVEV (reference sequence). Between the trimmed V and J ends, which lost 3 bases and 6 bases, there was a span of 15 bases. CDR3 bases: TGTGCCAGCAGTTTCCCTAGCAGGCCTTTCGAGCAGTACTTC. Protein product: CASSFPSRPFEQYF.

The rearrangement uses TRBV5-8 and TRBJ2-7; D unclear. V was shortened by 2 bases and J by 3 bases, with 6 bases between the two germline ends. Germline V gives CDR1 SGHTS, CDR2 YDEGEE. This CDR3 has 12 amino acids. This CDR3 is CASSFLGYEQYF. The CDR3 DNA reads as TGTGCCAGCAGCTTCCTCGGCTACGAGCAGTACTTC.

This clone was seen a few times. V is TRBV15 and J is TRBJ2-2; D unclear. The CDR3 has 12 residues. Trimming shortened V by 5 bases and J by 6 bases, and 7 bases separated the two germline ends. The germline V gene has CDR1 LNHNV and CDR2 YYDKDF (reference sequence). The CDR3 DNA is TGTGCCACCAGCGCCCGGGCCGGGGAGCTGTTTTTT. Protein product: CATSARAGELFF.

The V gene is TRBV11-1, the J gene TRBJ1-2, with 7 bases lining up with TRBD1. J lost 4 bases, V lost 3 bases, and 8 bases had no gene match. The CDR3 consists of 15 residues. Per germline, CDR1 SGHAT and CDR2 FQDESV (reference sequence). CDR3 sequence reads: CASSLSGQTSYGYTF. CDR3 DNA: TGTGCCAGCAGCTTGTCGGGACAGACATCCTATGGCTACACCTTC.

V and J are TRBV9 and TRBJ1-3, with D possibly being TRBD1 (5 bases). The germline V and J ends were trimmed by 0 bases and 7 bases, with 11 bases remaining between them. The CDR3 loop spans 14 amino acids. Germline values: CDR1 SGDLS, CDR2 YYNGEE. CDR3: CASSVAGLTNTIYF. CDR3 in DNA: TGTGCCAGCAGCGTAGCGGGACTAACTAACACCATATATTTT.

V gene TRBV27 combines with J gene TRBJ1-2; tentative D call: TRBD1 (5 bases). The CDR3 is made up of 12 amino acids. Trimming took 6 bases from V and 3 from J, leaving 8 bases between them. Germline V gives CDR1 MNHEY, CDR2 SMNVEV (reference sequence). The CDR3 nucleotides are TGTGCCAGCAGGGAGGGACACTATGGCTACACCTTC. Its translation: CASREGHYGYTF.

This chain connects TRBV6-5 to TRBJ2-3; 7 bases are a match to TRBD1. From germline, CDR1 is MNHEY and CDR2 SVGAGI. Unmatched junction bases numbered 4, after V lost 7 bases and J lost 0 bases. The CDR3 is made up of 14 amino acids. The CDR3, as DNA: TGTGCCAGCATGACAGGGCCCAGCACAGATACGCAGTATTTT. Its translation is CASMTGPSTDTQYF.

The chain links TRBV29-1 to TRBJ2-7; TRBD2 matches 9 bases. Trimming took 6 bases from V and 5 from J; bases not matched to a gene: 8. The CDR3 extends over 13 amino acids. Germline V gene data show CDR1 as SQVTM and CDR2 as ANQGSEA. CDR3 nucleotide sequence: TGCAGCGTGGTAGCGGGAGAGAATAACGAGCAGTACTTC. Its protein is CSVVAGENNEQYF.

The chain links TRBV6-4 to TRBJ2-1, with a tentative D call TRBD2 (6 bases). Looked up from germline, CDR1 is MRHNA and CDR2 is SNTAGT. V was trimmed by 3 bases and J by 5 bases, leaving 11 bases between them. The CDR3 is 14 residues long. The DNA for the CDR3 is TGTGCCAGCAGTGAGCTAGCGCAAGACAATGAGCAGTTCTTC. This gives the protein CASSELAQDNEQFF.

The genes are TRBV5-4 and TRBJ1-2; weak D call: TRBD1 (5 bases). This CDR3 region has 13 residues. Germline lookup yields CDR1 SGHNT and CDR2 YYREEE (reference sequence). Trimming stripped 6 bases from V and 7 bases from J, with 16 bases between. The CDR3 sequence: CASTPPAGFGYTF. In nucleotides, the CDR3 is TGTGCCAGCACCCCCCCTGCAGGGTTTGGCTACACCTTC.

The V gene is TRBV27, the J gene TRBJ2-7; D possibly corresponds to TRBD1 (6 bases). The CDR3 extends over 13 amino acids. The germline V and J ends were trimmed by 0 bases and 5 bases, with 8 bases remaining between them. In germline, CDR1 is MNHEY, CDR2 SMNVEV (reference sequence). This chain's CDR3 is CASSLSYRDEQYF. CDR3 DNA sequence: TGTGCCAGCAGTTTATCGTACAGGGACGAGCAGTACTTC.

This chain joins TRBV14 and TRBJ1-1; D possibly corresponds to TRBD1 (5 bases). Trimming removed 4 bases at V and 4 bases at J, with 16 bases between. The length of the CDR3 is 15 residues. Germline lookup yields CDR1 SGHDN and CDR2 FVKESK. CDR3 nucleotide sequence: TGTGCCAGCAGCCTAGGAGGGGCTTTGGGCACTGAAGCTTTCTTT. Translated: CASSLGGALGTEAFF.

The CDR3 here is CASGTGNQPQHF. Written as DNA, the CDR3 is TGTGCCAGCGGGACAGGCAATCAGCCCCAGCATTTT. V is TRBV6-5 and J is TRBJ1-5; 7 nucleotides match TRBD1. Germline CDR1 MNHEY, CDR2 SVGAGI. Germline trimming cut 8 bases from V and 2 bases from J; bases unmatched to any gene: 0. This CDR3 has 12 residues.

V gene TRBV30 combines with J gene TRBJ1-4; the D is unclear. V lost 0 bases and J 0 bases, leaving 5 bases between the germline ends. CDR3 length: 14 amino acids. The germline V gene has CDR1 GTSNPN and CDR2 SVGIG (reference sequence). The CDR3 sequence: CAWSVSATNEKLFF. Written as DNA, the CDR3 is TGTGCCTGGAGTGTGTCCGCAACTAATGAAAAACTGTTTTTT.

This clone was counted between two and nine times. The chain links TRBV5-5 to TRBJ1-4; D uncertain. The CDR3 is made up of 14 amino acids. The germline V gene encodes CDR1 SGHKS and CDR2 YYEKEE (reference sequence). V lost 0 bases and J lost 6, with 9 bases in between. The CDR3 bases are TGTGCCAGCAGCTTGGTGGGCCAGCATGAAAAACTGTTTTTT. Translated: CASSLVGQHEKLFF.

This chain uses TRBV11-2 with TRBJ2-7; D call uncertain. Germline loops: CDR1 SGHAT, CDR2 FQNNGV. The CDR3 sequence is 16 residues long. V gave up 1 base and J gave up 9 bases, with 22 bases separating them. The CDR3 loop reads CASSLVGSLEESLQYF. The CDR3 coding sequence is TGTGCCAGCAGCTTAGTCGGTAGTCTAGAAGAGTCCTTGCAGTACTTC.

The chain couples TRBV4-1 to TRBJ2-7; TRBD1 aligns across 8 bases. The CDR3 loop spans 16 amino acids. From germline, CDR1 is MGHRA and CDR2 YSYEKL. V was clipped by 4 bases and J by 2 bases; unmatched bases: 10. The CDR3 region is CASSLGRGLYPYEQYF. The CDR3 DNA sequence: TGCGCCAGCAGCCTAGGCAGGGGGCTTTATCCCTACGAGCAGTACTTC.

The gene calls are TRBV5-5 and TRBJ1-1; no firm D call. The CDR3 extends over 11 amino acids. Per the germline V gene, CDR1 is SGHKS and CDR2 is YYEKEE (reference sequence). The V end was cut by 3 bases, the J end by 3 bases, with 3 bases between. The CDR3 DNA follows: TGTGCCAGCAGCTCGGACACTGAAGCTTTCTTT. Protein product: CASSSDTEAFF.

The genes are TRBV29-1 and TRBJ1-3, with no clear D. Germline loops: CDR1 SQVTM, CDR2 ANQGSEA. The V gene lost 0 bases and the J gene lost 0 bases, with 12 bases spanning the gap. The CDR3 covers 16 residues. The CDR3 here is CSVEDPWSSSGNTIYF. Written as DNA, the CDR3 is TGCAGCGTTGAAGACCCCTGGTCCAGCTCTGGAAACACCATATATTTT.

This chain joins TRBV15 and TRBJ2-5; 13 bases line up with TRBD2. Unmatched junction bases numbered 8, after V lost 3 bases and J lost 4 bases. CDR1 is LNHNV, CDR2 YYDKDF, per germline (reference sequence). CDR3 length equals 17 residues. The CDR3 reads CATSSETSGRAGETQYF. The CDR3 DNA follows: TGTGCCACCAGCAGTGAAACTAGCGGGAGGGCCGGAGAGACCCAGTACTTC. Full variable domain (missing parts from reference TRBV15 and TRBJ2-5): DAMVIQNPRYQVTQFGKPVTLSCSQTLNHNVMYWYQQKSSQAPKLLFHYYDKDFNNEADTPDNFQSRRPNTSFCFLDIRSPGLGDTAMYLCATSSETSGRAGETQYFGPGTRLLVL.

The chain uses TRBV5-1 and TRBJ1-2; 10 bases agree with TRBD1. With V trimmed by 2 bases and J by 3 bases, 16 bases remained unmatched. CDR1 and CDR2 (germline): SGHRS, YFSETQ. The CDR3 spans 19 residues. The chain's CDR3 is CASSLNFKEIGQGDYGYTF. The CDR3 nucleotides are TGCGCCAGCAGCTTAAACTTTAAAGAGATTGGACAGGGGGACTATGGCTACACCTTC. The whole variable domain, remainder taken from reference TRBV5-1 and TRBJ1-2, is KAGVTQTPRYLIKTRGQQVTLSCSPISGHRSVSWYQQTPGQGLQFLFEYFSETQRNKGNFPGRFSGRQFSNSRSEMNVSTLELGDSALYLCASSLNFKEIGQGDYGYTFGSGTRLTVV.